The 12 T cell receptor beta chains listed next were all sequenced from one sample in a study of T-cell memory formation after mild COVID-19. From the 5' RACE reads, TCRdb called clonotypes with MiXCR, one entry per CDR3 protein. The top ten clones hold more than 20% of a sample with 190,000 or so distinct CDR3 sequences, over 20% of them seen once. The sequenced sample was PBMCs or a T cell subset sorted from them (not recorded which). Source of these receptors: an adult woman who had mild COVID-19 (a few samples of this study predate the infection). Cell type and time point are not known.

The sample holds a few counts of this clonotype. The chain recombines TRBV11-2 with TRBJ2-2, with 9 bases lining up with TRBD2. J lost 5 bases, V lost 4 bases, and 11 bases had no gene match. The CDR3 loop spans 17 amino acids. Germline V gives CDR1 SGHAT, CDR2 FQNNGV. CDR3 DNA sequence: TGTGCCAGCAGCTCAGAGATAGCGGGAGTAAGGACCGGGGAGCTGTTTTTT. This sequence encodes CASSSEIAGVRTGELFF. The full variable domain, with the rest looked up from reference TRBV11-2 and TRBJ2-2, is EAGVAQSPRYKIIEKRQSVAFWCNPISGHATLYWYQQILGQGPKLLIQFQNNGVVDDSQLPKDRFSAERLKGVDSTLKIQPAKLEDSAVYLCASSSEIAGVRTGELFFGEGSRLTVL.

This clonotype was counted a single time. V is TRBV5-4 and J is TRBJ2-7; TRBD1 agrees at 7 bases. CDR3 size: 13 residues. J lost 3 bases, V lost 9 bases, and 9 bases had no gene match. Per the germline V gene, CDR1 is SGHNT and CDR2 is YYREEE (reference sequence). As DNA, the CDR3 is TGTGCCACCTTTTGGACAGGAGACTACGAGCAGTACTTC. It encodes CATFWTGDYEQYF.

The V gene is TRBV4-3, the J gene TRBJ2-7; a weak D match, TRBD2 (6 bases). Germline V gene sequence: CDR1 LGHNA, CDR2 YSLEER. The CDR3 sequence is 15 residues long. The V gene lost 0 bases and the J gene lost 6 bases, with 15 bases spanning the gap. CDR3 amino acids: CASSQDWGTGREQYF. The CDR3 region has the DNA TGCGCCAGCAGCCAAGATTGGGGGACTGGCCGCGAGCAGTACTTC.

This clonotype was found once. This rearrangement joins TRBV20-1 to TRBJ2-1; D not resolved. Deletions cut 2 bases from V and 0 bases from J, with 5 bases between. CDR1 DFQATT and CDR2 SNEGSKA come from the germline V gene (reference sequence). The CDR3 covers 13 residues. CDR3 sequence: CSARISSYNEQFF. As DNA, the CDR3 is TGCAGTGCTAGAATCAGCTCCTACAATGAGCAGTTCTTC.

In this sample, this clonotype turned up a few times. This chain links TRBV4-3 with TRBJ2-2; D is unresolved. The V end was cut by 0 bases, the J end by 0 bases, with 11 bases between. This CDR3 region has 17 residues. Per germline, CDR1 LGHNA and CDR2 YSLEER. For the CDR3, the DNA is TGCGCCAGCAGCCAAGACCCCCCCAGCGCGAACACCGGGGAGCTGTTTTTT. Its protein product is CASSQDPPSANTGELFF.

This clonotype was observed a few times. The rearrangement links TRBV5-1 to TRBJ2-1; 8 bases match TRBD2. The CDR3 extends over 12 amino acids. The V and J ends lost 3 bases and 9 bases, in that order; junction bases with no gene match: 2. Germline lookup yields CDR1 SGHRS and CDR2 YFSETQ. The DNA of the CDR3 is TGCGCCAGCAGCTCGGGGGGGCGTGAGCAGTTCTTC. Translating it yields CASSSGGREQFF.

The gene calls are TRBV25-1 and TRBJ1-3; no definite D call. Germline values: CDR1 MGHDK, CDR2 SYGVNS. CDR3 length: 16 residues. V gave up 4 bases and J gave up 0 bases, with 13 bases separating them. For the CDR3, the DNA is TGTGCCAGCAGTGGAAAACGGGAGATCTCTGGAAACACCATATATTTT. Protein product: CASSGKREISGNTIYF. Based on the CDR3 plus reference TRBV25-1 and TRBJ1-3, the full variable domain is EADIYQTPRYLVIGTGKKITLECSQTMGHDKMYWYQQDPGMELHLIHYSYGVNSTEKGDLSSESTVSRIRTEHFPLTLESARPSHTSQYLCASSGKREISGNTIYFGEGSWLTVV.

This clonotype has just a few counts. The V and J genes are TRBV19 and TRBJ2-1; 7 nucleotides line up with TRBD2. With V trimmed by 1 base and J by 2 bases, 11 bases remained unmatched. CDR1 is LNHDA and CDR2 is SQIVND in the germline V gene (reference sequence). The CDR3 runs 18 residues. The CDR3 reads CASSIGGGSRYTYNEQFF. CDR3 DNA sequence: TGTGCCAGTAGTATAGGTGGCGGGAGCCGATACACCTACAATGAGCAGTTCTTC. Filled out from reference TRBV19 and TRBJ2-1, the complete variable domain reads DGGITQSPKYLFRKEGQNVTLSCEQNLNHDAMYWYRQDPGQGLRLIYYSQIVNDFQKGDIAEGYSVSREKKESFPLTVTSAQKNPTAFYLCASSIGGGSRYTYNEQFFGPGTRLTVL.

The chain couples TRBV7-9 to TRBJ1-1; TRBD1 matches at 7 bases. CDR3 length: 14 amino acids. V shed 5 bases and J 4 bases; nucleotides not matched to a gene: 7. In germline, CDR1 is SEHNR, CDR2 FQNEAQ (reference sequence). CDR3 nucleotide sequence: TGTGCCAGCAGCCCAGGGGGGGAGAGCACTGAAGCTTTCTTT. This codes for CASSPGGESTEAFF.

This clonotype has a single count. The chain employs TRBV24-1 and TRBJ2-3; possibly TRBD2 for D (6 bases). Between the trimmed V and J ends, which lost 6 bases and 5 bases, there was a span of 8 bases. This CDR3 is built from 12 residues. Germline V lookup: CDR1 KGHDR, CDR2 SFDVKD. Here the CDR3 DNA reads TGTGCCACCAGTTGGGGAGGAGATACGCAGTATTTT. This gives the protein CATSWGGDTQYF.

CDR3 bases: TGTGCCAGCAGCGCCTCTTGGGGGGGAGAGACCCAGTACTTC. Translated, it gives CASSASWGGETQYF. The rearrangement links TRBV9 to TRBJ2-5, with TRBD2 matching over 7 bases. CDR3 length: 14 amino acids. Germline V gene lookup returns CDR1 SGDLS and CDR2 YYNGEE. V shed 3 bases and J 4 bases; nucleotides not matched to a gene: 6. The entire variable domain, with the rest obtained from reference TRBV9 and TRBJ2-5, is as follows: DSGVTQTPKHLITATGQRVTLRCSPRSGDLSVYWYQQSLDQGLQFLIQYYNGEERAKGNILERFSAQQFPDLHSELNLSSLELGDSALYFCASSASWGGETQYFGPGTRLLVL.

This clonotype occurred a few times. The chain has TRBV5-1 and TRBJ1-1; D unclear. From germline, CDR1 is SGHRS and CDR2 YFSETQ. The CDR3 runs 14 residues. With 2 bases removed from V and 1 base from J, the gap between germline ends came to 9 bases. The CDR3 reads CASSLDNPNTEAFF. The CDR3 DNA reads as TGCGCCAGCAGCTTAGACAATCCGAACACTGAAGCTTTCTTT.